The following is a T cell receptor beta chain sequence with its context. Its specificity is unknown. V was trimmed by 6 bases and J by 4 bases, leaving 16 bases between them. This CDR3 comprises 15 residues. Germline CDR1 reads MNHEY; CDR2 reads SVGEGT. Each CDR3 protein is one row after TCRdb ran MiXCR on the 5' RACE reads. Altogether about 410,000 distinct CDR3 sequences are present, 15% to 20% being singletons, with the ten largest covering 20% to 25%. The data were obtained in a study of T-cell memory formation after mild COVID-19. Points from the study as a whole: Contracting CD4+ clones lay largely in CM and EM, with CD8+ ones residing in EMRA.

Sequenced material: PBMCs or a T cell subset sorted from them (not recorded which). This receptor was taken from a man between 18 and 35 years old who had mild COVID-19 (a few samples of this study predate the infection). Cell type and time point are not known. The chain uses TRBV6-2 or TRBV6-3 and TRBJ1-5; D gene ambiguous. The CDR3 DNA sequence: TGTGCCAGCAGAACTGGCACAGTGACGAATCAGCCCCAGCATTTT. The encoded protein is CASRTGTVTNQPQHF.